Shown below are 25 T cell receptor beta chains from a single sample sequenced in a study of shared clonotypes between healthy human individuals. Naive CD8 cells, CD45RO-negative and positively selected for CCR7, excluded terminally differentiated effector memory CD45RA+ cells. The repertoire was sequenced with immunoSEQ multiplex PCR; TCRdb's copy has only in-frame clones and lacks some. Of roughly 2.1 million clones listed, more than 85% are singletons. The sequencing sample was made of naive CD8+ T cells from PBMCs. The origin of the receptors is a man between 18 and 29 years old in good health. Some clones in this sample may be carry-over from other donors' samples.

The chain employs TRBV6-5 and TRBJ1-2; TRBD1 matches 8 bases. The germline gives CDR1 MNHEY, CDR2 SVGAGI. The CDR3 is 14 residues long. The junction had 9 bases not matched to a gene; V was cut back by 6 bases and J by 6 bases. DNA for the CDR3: TGTGCCAGCAGCGACAGGGGTTGGAGCGATGGCTACACCTTC. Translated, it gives CASSDRGWSDGYTF.

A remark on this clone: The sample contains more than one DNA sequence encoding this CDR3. The CDR3 DNA sequence: TGTGCCAGCAGCCTTCGTGAGGGCGACTATGGCTACACCTTC. It specifies CASSLREGDYGYTF. This sequence joins TRBV7-9 and TRBJ1-2; no clear D gene. Germline V gives CDR1 SEHNR, CDR2 FQNEAQ (reference sequence). Trimming cost V 5 bases and J 3 bases, with 13 bases left between them. This CDR3 is 14 amino acids long.

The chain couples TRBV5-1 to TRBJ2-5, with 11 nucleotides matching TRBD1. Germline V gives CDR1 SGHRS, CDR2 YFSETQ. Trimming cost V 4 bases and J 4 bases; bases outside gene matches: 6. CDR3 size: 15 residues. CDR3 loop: CASSKGTGGIETQYF. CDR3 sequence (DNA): TGCGCCAGCAGCAAGGGGACAGGGGGGATAGAGACCCAGTACTTC.

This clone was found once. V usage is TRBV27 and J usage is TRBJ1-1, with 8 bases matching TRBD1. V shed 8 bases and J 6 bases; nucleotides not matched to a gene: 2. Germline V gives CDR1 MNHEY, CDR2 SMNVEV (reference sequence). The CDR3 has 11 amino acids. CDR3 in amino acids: CASGQGSEAFF. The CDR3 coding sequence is TGTGCCAGCGGACAGGGATCTGAAGCTTTCTTT.

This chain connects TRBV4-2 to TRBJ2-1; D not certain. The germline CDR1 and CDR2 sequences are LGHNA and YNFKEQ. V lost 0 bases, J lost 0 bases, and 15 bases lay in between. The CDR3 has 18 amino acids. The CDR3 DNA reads TGTGCCAGCAGCCAAGATTTCTCGGCACCCAGCTCCTACAATGAGCAGTTCTTC. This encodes CASSQDFSAPSSYNEQFF.

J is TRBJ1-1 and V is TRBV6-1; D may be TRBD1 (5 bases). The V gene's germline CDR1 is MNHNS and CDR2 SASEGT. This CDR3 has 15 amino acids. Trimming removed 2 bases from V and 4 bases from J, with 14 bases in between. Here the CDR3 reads CASSELRAKGTEAFF. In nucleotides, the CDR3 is TGTGCCAGCAGTGAACTCAGGGCGAAGGGCACTGAAGCTTTCTTT.

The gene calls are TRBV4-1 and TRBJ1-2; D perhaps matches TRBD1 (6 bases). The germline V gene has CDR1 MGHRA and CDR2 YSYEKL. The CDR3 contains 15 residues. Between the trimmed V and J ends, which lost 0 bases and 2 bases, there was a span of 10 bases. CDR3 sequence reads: CASSQDGRGNYGYTF. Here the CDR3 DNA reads TGCGCCAGCAGCCAAGACGGGAGGGGGAACTATGGCTACACCTTC.

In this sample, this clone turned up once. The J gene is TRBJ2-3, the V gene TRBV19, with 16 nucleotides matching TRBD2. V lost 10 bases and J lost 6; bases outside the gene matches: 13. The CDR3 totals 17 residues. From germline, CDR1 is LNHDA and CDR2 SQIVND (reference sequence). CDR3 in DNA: TGTGCCACCGACAGCCCGGGACTAGCGGGAGGGCAGGATACGCAGTATTTT. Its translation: CATDSPGLAGGQDTQYF. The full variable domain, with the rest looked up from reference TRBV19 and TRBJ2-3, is DGGITQSPKYLFRKEGQNVTLSCEQNLNHDAMYWYRQDPGQGLRLIYYSQIVNDFQKGDIAEGYSVSREKKESFPLTVTSAQKNPTAFYLCATDSPGLAGGQDTQYFGPGTRLTVL.

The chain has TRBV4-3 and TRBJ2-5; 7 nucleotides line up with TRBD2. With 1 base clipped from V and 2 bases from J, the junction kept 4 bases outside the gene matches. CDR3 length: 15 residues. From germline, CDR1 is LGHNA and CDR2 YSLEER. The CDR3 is CASSQGGAGQETQYF. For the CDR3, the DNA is TGCGCCAGCAGCCAAGGGGGAGCGGGGCAAGAGACCCAGTACTTC.

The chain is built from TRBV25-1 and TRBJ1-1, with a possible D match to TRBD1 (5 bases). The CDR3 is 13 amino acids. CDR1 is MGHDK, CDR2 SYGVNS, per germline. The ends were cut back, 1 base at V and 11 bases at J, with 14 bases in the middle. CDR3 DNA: TGTGCCAGCAGTGAATCGCTTTCTGGGGGGGCTTTCTTT. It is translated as CASSESLSGGAFF.

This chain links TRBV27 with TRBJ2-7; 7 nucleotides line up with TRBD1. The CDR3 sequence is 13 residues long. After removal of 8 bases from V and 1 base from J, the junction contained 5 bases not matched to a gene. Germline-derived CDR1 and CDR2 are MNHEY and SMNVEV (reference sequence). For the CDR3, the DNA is TGTGCCAGCGCTTCGGGACAGTCCTACGAGCAGTACTTC. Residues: CASASGQSYEQYF.

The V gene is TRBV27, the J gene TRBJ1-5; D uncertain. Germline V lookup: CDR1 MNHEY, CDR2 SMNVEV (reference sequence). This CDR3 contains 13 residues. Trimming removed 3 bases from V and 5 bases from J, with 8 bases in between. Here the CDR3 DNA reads TGTGCCAGCAGTTTGTGGGCAGATCAGCCCCAGCATTTT. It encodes CASSLWADQPQHF.

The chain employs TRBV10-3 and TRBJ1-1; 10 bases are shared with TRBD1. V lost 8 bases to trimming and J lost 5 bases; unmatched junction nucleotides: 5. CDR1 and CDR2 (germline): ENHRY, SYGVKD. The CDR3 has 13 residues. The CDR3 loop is CAILEDRGTEAFF. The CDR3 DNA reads TGTGCCATCCTCGAGGACAGGGGGACTGAAGCTTTCTTT.

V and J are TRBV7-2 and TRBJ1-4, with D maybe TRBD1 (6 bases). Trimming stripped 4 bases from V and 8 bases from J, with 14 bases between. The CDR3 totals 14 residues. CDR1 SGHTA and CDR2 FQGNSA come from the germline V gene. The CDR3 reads CASSSTGLGEKLFF. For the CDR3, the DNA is TGTGCCAGCAGCTCGACAGGACTGGGGGAAAAACTGTTTTTT.

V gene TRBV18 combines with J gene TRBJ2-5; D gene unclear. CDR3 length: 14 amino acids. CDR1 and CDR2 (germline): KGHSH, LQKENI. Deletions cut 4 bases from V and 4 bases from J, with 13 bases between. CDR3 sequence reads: CASSLGTVLETQYF. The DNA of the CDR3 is TGTGCCAGCTCACTGGGCACTGTTTTAGAGACCCAGTACTTC.

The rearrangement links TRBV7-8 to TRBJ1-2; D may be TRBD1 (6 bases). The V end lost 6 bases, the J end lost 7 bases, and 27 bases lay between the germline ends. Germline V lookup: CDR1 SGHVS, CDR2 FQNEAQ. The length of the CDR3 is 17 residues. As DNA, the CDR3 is TGTGCCAGCAGGCCAAGGGTAGGGGACATTAAAGCCGGTGGCTACACCTTC. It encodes CASRPRVGDIKAGGYTF.

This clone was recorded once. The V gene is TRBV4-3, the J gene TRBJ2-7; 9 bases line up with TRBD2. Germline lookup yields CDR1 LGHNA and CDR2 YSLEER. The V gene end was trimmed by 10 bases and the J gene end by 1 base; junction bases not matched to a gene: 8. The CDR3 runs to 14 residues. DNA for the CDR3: TGCGCCACGGGGGGACTAGCCGTTTCCTACGAGCAGTACTTC. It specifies CATGGLAVSYEQYF.

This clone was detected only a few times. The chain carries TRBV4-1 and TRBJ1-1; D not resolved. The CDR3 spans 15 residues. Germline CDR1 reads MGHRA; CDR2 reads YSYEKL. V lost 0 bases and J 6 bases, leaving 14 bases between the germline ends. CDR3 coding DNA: TGCGCCAGCAGCCAAGATGGGAGGGAGGGCTCTGAAGCTTTCTTT. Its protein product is CASSQDGREGSEAFF.

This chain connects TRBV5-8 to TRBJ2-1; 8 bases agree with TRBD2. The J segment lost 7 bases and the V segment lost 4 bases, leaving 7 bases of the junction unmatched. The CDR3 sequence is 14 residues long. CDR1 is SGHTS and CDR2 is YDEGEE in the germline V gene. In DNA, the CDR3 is TGTGCCAGCAGCACCCGGGGGGGGTGGAATGAGCAGTTCTTC. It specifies CASSTRGGWNEQFF.

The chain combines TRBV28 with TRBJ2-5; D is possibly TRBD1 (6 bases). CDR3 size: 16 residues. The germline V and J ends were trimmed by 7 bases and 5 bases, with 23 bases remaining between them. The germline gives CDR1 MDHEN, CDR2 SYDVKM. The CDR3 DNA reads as TGTGCCAGCAACATTCATAACAGGGATCCTTTGGAGACCCAGTACTTC. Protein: CASNIHNRDPLETQYF.

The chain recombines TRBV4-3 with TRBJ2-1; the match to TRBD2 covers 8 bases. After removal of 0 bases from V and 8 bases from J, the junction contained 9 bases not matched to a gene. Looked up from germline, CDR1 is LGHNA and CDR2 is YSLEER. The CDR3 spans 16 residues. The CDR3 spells CASSQDLGREGDEQFF. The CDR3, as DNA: TGCGCCAGCAGCCAAGATCTTGGACGGGAGGGTGATGAGCAGTTCTTC.

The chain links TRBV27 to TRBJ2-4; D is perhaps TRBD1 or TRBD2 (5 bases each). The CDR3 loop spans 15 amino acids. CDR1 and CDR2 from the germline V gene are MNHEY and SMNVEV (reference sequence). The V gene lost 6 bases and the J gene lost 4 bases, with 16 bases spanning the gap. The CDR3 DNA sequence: TGTGCCAGCAGCCCGGGACCCTTGGGGAAAAACATTCAGTACTTC. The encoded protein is CASSPGPLGKNIQYF.

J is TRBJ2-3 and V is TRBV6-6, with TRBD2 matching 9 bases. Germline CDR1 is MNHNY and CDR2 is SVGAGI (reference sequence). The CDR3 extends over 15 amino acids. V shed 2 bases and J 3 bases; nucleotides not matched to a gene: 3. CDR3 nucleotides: TGTGCCAGCAGTTACATGCGGGAGGGGACAGATACGCAGTATTTT. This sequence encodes CASSYMREGTDTQYF.

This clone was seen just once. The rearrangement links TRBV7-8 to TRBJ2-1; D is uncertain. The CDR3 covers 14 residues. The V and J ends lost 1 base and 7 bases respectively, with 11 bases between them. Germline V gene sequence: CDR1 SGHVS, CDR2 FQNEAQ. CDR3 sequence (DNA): TGTGCCAGCAGCTTAGTGCGGTCCGGGAATGAGCAGTTCTTC. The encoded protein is CASSLVRSGNEQFF.

CDR3 region: CASSSWDRGNQPQHF. The CDR3 bases are TGTGCCAGTAGTTCATGGGACAGGGGCAATCAGCCCCAGCATTTT. V is TRBV19 and J is TRBJ1-5; 9 bases fit TRBD1. V lost 5 bases, J lost 2 bases, and 4 bases stayed unmatched. CDR1 LNHDA and CDR2 SQIVND come from the germline V gene (reference sequence). The CDR3 covers 15 residues.